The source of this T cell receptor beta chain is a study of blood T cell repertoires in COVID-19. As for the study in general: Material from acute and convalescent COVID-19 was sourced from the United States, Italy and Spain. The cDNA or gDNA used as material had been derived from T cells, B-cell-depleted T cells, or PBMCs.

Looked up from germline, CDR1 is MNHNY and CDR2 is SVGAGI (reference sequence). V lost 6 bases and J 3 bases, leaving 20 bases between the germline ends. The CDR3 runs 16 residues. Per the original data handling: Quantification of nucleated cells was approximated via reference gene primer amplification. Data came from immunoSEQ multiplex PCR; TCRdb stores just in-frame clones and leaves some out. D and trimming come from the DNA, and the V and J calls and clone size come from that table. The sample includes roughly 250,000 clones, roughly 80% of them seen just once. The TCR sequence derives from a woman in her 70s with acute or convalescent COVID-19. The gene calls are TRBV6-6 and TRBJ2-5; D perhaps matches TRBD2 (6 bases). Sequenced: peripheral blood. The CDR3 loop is CASRSLGTPLKETQYF. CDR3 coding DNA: TGTGCCAGCAGGTCGCTGGGGACTCCCCTAAAAGAGACCCAGTACTTC.